This entry is about one T cell receptor (beta chain). Its binding antigen is unknown. No base quality values were provided; no much bigger clone lies one nucleotide off. For sequencing of the TCRbeta CDR3 region, genomic DNA was extracted from the sorted cells. TCRbeta CDR3 regions were sequenced using the immunoSEQ Assay. TCRdb provides this immuneACCESS table in a form limited to in-frame rearrangements. Some clones are lacking; in checked studies, under half of them reflect an unresolved V gene, and why the rest are absent is not known. Present in this sample are about 82,000 clones, around four fifths of which were seen just once. Of the sample, 0.85% is held by the ten largest clones. The CDR3, from cysteine to phenylalanine, totals 13 residues. Only the CDR3 part of the read is kept: 39 bases, read in frame from the first base. CDR1 and CDR2 were assigned from the germline V gene as LGHNA and YSLEER. V is clipped by 0 bases and J by 8 bases, and the sequence between their germline boundaries is 8 bases long.

Patients with autoimmune disease history or receiving systemic immunosuppression were excluded from the trial. Peripheral blood for TCR sequencing was drawn from every dose cohort at baseline, at cycle 4 day 1 and at cycle 7 day 1. Samples came from an open-label, multicenter, first-in-human phase I dose-escalation trial of ivuxolimab. Adults with locally advanced or metastatic head and neck squamous cell, hepatocellular, melanoma or renal cell carcinoma were enrolled in the trial. CD4+ and CD8+ T cells were sorted separately from peripheral blood before TCR sequencing. This entry belongs to a study of OX40 agonist ivuxolimab in advanced cancers. Study-wide context: Ivuxolimab was a fully human IgG2 agonistic monoclonal antibody targeting the costimulatory receptor OX40 (CD134). Intravenous ivuxolimab was administered to patients every 2 weeks at six dose levels: 0.01, 0.1, 0.3, 1.5, 3 and 10 mg/kg. Among the approximately 50 dose-escalation patients, about 19 had hepatocellular carcinoma, roughly 15 melanoma, 9 renal cell carcinoma and 9 head and neck cancer. In the dose-escalation cohort, roughly 80% of patients were male, and the mean age was approximately 55 years, with a range of about 20 to 90. Patients were allowed to have had prior anti-PD-1, anti-PD-L1 or anti-CTLA-4 therapy, and approximately 40% of the dose-escalation patients had been treated with checkpoint inhibitors. Three dose-escalation patients achieved partial responses, one with hepatocellular carcinoma and two with cutaneous melanoma. Peripheral TCRbeta sequencing aimed to test whether ivuxolimab altered TCR sequence diversity and caused clonal T-cell expansion. The monotherapy dose-escalation portion (N of about 50 patients) of the phase I ivuxolimab trial is reported in the paper. Points the paper makes about the study in general: Low levels of normalized T-cell clonal expansion were also seen in some patients who did not respond. On average, CD8+ T cells showed more expanded clones than CD4+ T cells after ivuxolimab. In the 0.1-3.0 mg/kg groups, partial responders were among the patients with the lowest normalized peripheral clonal expansion, particularly in CD8+ T cells. The antigen specificity of the clonally expanded peripheral T cells was not determined. At doses of 0.1 to 3.0 mg/kg, clonal expansion of both CD4+ and CD8+ T cells in blood was seen between baseline and week 6.

Sequenced material: CD4+ or CD8+ T cells sorted from blood, taken in a trial of the OX40 agonist ivuxolimab. This TCR was recovered from an adult with an advanced solid tumor such as melanoma, head and neck, liver or kidney cancer. This sequence uses TRBV4-3 and TRBJ2-1, with an unclear D gene assignment. The encoded CDR3 is CASSQETTYEQFF. The sequenced DNA is TGCGCCAGCAGCCAAGAGACCACGTATGAGCAGTTCTTC.